This is a list of T cell receptor beta chains from one sample in a study of T cells in localized non-small cell lung cancer. Only in-frame clones appear in the TCRdb table, and some are missing; sequencing was by immunoSEQ multiplex PCR. The sample has about 52,000 clones, 85% to 90% seen once; the top ten hold 16%. Here the sequenced sample was PBMCs, taken before any cancer treatment. The receptor set was obtained from a female donor with stage II lung adenocarcinoma. CDR3s include the opening cysteine and the closing phenylalanine or tryptophan. D genes are given only for firm matches. Size is stated for part of the rows, as once, few or many counts, or as a class when the clone is expanded.

>.|TRBJ2-3|TRBV27|.
CASSRYITDTQYF
TGTGCCAGCAGCCGTTATATTACAGATACGCAGTATTTT
>.|TRBJ2-5|TRBV29-1|.
CSVERPRGQYF
TGCAGCGTTGAAAGGCCAAGGGGCCAGTACTTC
>.|TRBJ1-6|TRBV11-2|.
CASSFRNSPLHF
TGTGCCAGCAGCTTTAGGAATTCACCCCTCCACTTT
>TRBD1|TRBJ2-7|TRBV30|.
CAWDRGENRQYF
TGTGCCTGGGACAGGGGCGAAAATCGGCAGTACTTC
>.|TRBJ1-4|TRBV30|few
CAWSYQGGELFF
TGTGCCTGGAGTTATCAGGGAGGAGAACTGTTTTTT
>.|TRBJ1-1|TRBV10-2|.
CASTLTPYGEAFF
TGCGCCAGCACCCTAACCCCTTACGGGGAAGCTTTCTTT
>TRBD2|TRBJ2-3|TRBV15|.
CATSRDRRGGVDTQYF
TGTGCCACCAGCAGAGATCGTCGGGGGGGCGTAGATACGCAGTATTTT
>.|TRBJ2-7|TRBV18|.
CASSLTGPEQYF
TGTGCCAGCTCACTTACAGGGCCCGAGCAGTACTTC
>TRBD1|TRBJ1-1|TRBV4-1|.
CASSQDATGFDTEAFF
TGCGCCAGCAGCCAAGATGCGACAGGGTTCGACACTGAAGCTTTCTTT
>.|TRBJ1-1|TRBV2|.
CASSANPMNTEAFF
TGTGCCAGCAGTGCCAATCCAATGAACACTGAAGCTTTCTTT
>.|TRBJ2-5|TRBV5-1|once
CASSFGPSLGAETQYF
TGCGCCAGCAGCTTCGGACCCAGCCTGGGGGCAGAGACCCAGTACTTC
>TRBD1|TRBJ1-4|TRBV2|.
CASRGTGFNEKLFF
TGTGCCAGCAGGGGGACAGGATTTAATGAAAAACTGTTTTTT
>.|TRBJ1-5|TRBV6-1|.
CASRPAQGTNQPQHF
TGTGCCAGCAGACCCGCACAGGGAACTAATCAGCCCCAGCATTTT
>.|TRBJ1-2|TRBV25-1|once
CASSESLWQGPNYGYTF
TGTGCCAGCAGTGAATCCCTATGGCAGGGACCTAACTATGGCTACACCTTC
>.|TRBJ2-2|TRBV5-1|.
CASSLDSAGANTGELFF
TGCGCCAGCAGCTTGGACTCGGCGGGTGCGAACACCGGGGAGCTGTTTTTT
>.|TRBJ1-2|TRBV4-1|.
CASSQEPGGLYGYTF
TGCGCCAGCAGCCAAGAACCGGGGGGGCTATATGGCTACACCTTC
>.|TRBJ2-2|TRBV7-8|.
CASSLFASNTGELFF
TGTGCCAGCAGCTTATTCGCCAGTAACACCGGGGAGCTGTTTTTT
>.|TRBJ2-2|TRBV19|.
CASSYIVGVSNTGELFF
TGTGCCAGTTCCTATATAGTAGGGGTGTCGAACACCGGGGAGCTGTTTTTT
>.|TRBJ1-4|TRBV5-1|.
CASSSGGKLFF
TGCGCCAGCAGCTCCGGTGGAAAACTGTTTTTT
>.|TRBJ1-6|TRBV7-9|.
CASSQSGSRLYNSPLHF
TGTGCCAGCAGCCAGAGCGGGAGCAGGCTTTATAATTCACCCCTCCACTTT
>.|TRBJ1-5|TRBV2|many
CASSLDRNQPQHF
TGTGCCAGCTCGCTGGATCGCAATCAGCCCCAGCATTTT
>.|TRBJ1-1|TRBV25-1|.
CASSHIRRYTEAFF
TGTGCCAGCAGCCACATACGACGGTACACTGAAGCTTTCTTT
>.|TRBJ1-1|TRBV11-2|once
CASSVAWGGEAFF
TGTGCCAGCAGCGTTGCCTGGGGGGGAGAAGCTTTCTTT
>TRBD2|TRBJ2-1|TRBV7-2|few
CASSPSGGVRNEQFF
TGTGCCAGCAGCCCTAGCGGGGGGGTTAGGAATGAGCAGTTCTTC
>.|TRBJ1-2|TRBV19|.
CASSIRAVLIGYGYTF
TGTGCCAGTAGTATCCGGGCAGTCCTCATCGGGTATGGCTACACCTTC
>.|TRBJ1-1|TRBV27|.
CASSPGGVTEAFF
TGTGCCAGCAGCCCGGGGGGCGTCACTGAAGCTTTCTTT
>.|TRBJ1-2|TRBV19|.
CASSHGTLNGYTF
TGTGCCAGCTCCCACGGGACTCTCAATGGCTACACCTTC
>.|TRBJ2-5|TRBV2|.
CASSEGGLLQETQYF
TGTGCCAGTTCCGAGGGCGGCTTATTACAAGAGACCCAGTACTTC
>.|TRBJ2-2|TRBV5-5|.
CASSFPQASDDTGELFF
TGTGCCAGCAGCTTTCCCCAGGCGAGCGATGACACCGGGGAGCTGTTTTTT
>.|TRBJ1-5|TRBV6-6|.
CASSPPVGGGNQPQHF
TGTGCCAGCAGCCCACCGGTGGGTGGGGGCAATCAGCCCCAGCATTTT
>.|TRBJ1-5|TRBV4-1|.
CASSQDGLNQPQHF
TGCGCCAGCAGCCAAGACGGCCTTAATCAGCCCCAGCATTTT
>.|TRBJ1-1|TRBV6-5|.
CASSYKVPGAEAFF
TGTGCCAGCAGTTACAAGGTCCCGGGGGCTGAAGCTTTCTTT
>.|TRBJ2-2|TRBV19|.
CASSMGAGVAGELFF
TGTGCCAGTAGTATGGGGGCAGGGGTGGCCGGGGAGCTGTTTTTT
>.|TRBJ1-2|TRBV2|.
CASRKDTGYGYTF
TGTGCCAGCAGAAAAGACACCGGCTATGGCTACACCTTC
>TRBD1|TRBJ1-4|TRBV7-6|once
CASSDRGLGEKLFF
TGTGCCAGCAGCGACAGGGGGCTGGGTGAAAAACTGTTTTTT
>.|TRBJ1-4|TRBV27|.
CASRAEKEKKLFF
TGTGCCAGCAGGGCCGAAAAGGAAAAAAAACTGTTTTTT
>.|TRBJ2-2|TRBV4-1|.
CASSQGPNTGELFF
TGCGCCAGCAGCCAGGGCCCGAACACCGGGGAGCTGTTTTTT
>.|TRBJ2-4|TRBV2|few
CASGLGGGPGSAKNIQYF
TGTGCCAGCGGTTTGGGAGGGGGGCCCGGTAGTGCCAAAAACATTCAGTACTTC
>.|TRBJ2-2|TRBV5-6|.
CASSLAAPGELFF
TGTGCCAGCAGCTTGGCGGCTCCCGGGGAGCTGTTTTTT
>.|TRBJ1-2|TRBV6-1|.
CASSSLTITYGYTF
TGTGCCAGCAGTTCATTGACGATAACCTATGGCTACACCTTC
>.|TRBJ2-6|TRBV7-3|.
CASSSVQGISGANVLTF
TGTGCCAGCAGCTCGGTCCAGGGGATCTCTGGGGCCAACGTCCTGACTTTC
>.|TRBJ1-1|TRBV27|.
CASSLSVNTEAFF
TGTGCCAGCAGTTTATCAGTGAACACTGAAGCTTTCTTT
>.|TRBJ2-1|TRBV11-3|.
CASSLDPTVYNEQFF
TGTGCCAGCAGCTTAGATCCCACAGTATACAATGAGCAGTTCTTC
>.|TRBJ2-7|TRBV4-1|.
CASSPARQSYEQYF
TGCGCCAGCAGCCCCGCGAGACAGTCCTACGAGCAGTACTTC
>.|TRBJ2-1|TRBV11-3|.
CASSLDETTRPREQFF
TGTGCCAGCAGCTTAGATGAAACTACCCGCCCAAGGGAGCAGTTCTTC
>.|TRBJ2-3|TRBV5-1|.
CASSLEGRGGADTQYF
TGCGCCAGCAGCTTGGAGGGCAGGGGTGGGGCAGATACGCAGTATTTT
>TRBD2|TRBJ2-5|TRBV7-7|.
CASSSRMGGSNGDQYF
TGTGCCAGCAGCTCCCGAATGGGGGGGTCCAACGGGGACCAGTACTTC
>TRBD1|TRBJ2-3|TRBV5-8|.
CASSLDRGLLTDTQYF
TGTGCCAGCAGCTTGGACAGGGGGCTTTTAACAGATACGCAGTATTTT
>.|TRBJ1-5|TRBV4-1|once
CASSQIVRAEQPQHF
TGCGCCAGCAGCCAAATAGTTAGGGCTGAGCAGCCCCAGCATTTT
>.|TRBJ1-2|TRBV7-9|few
CASSLGQSYGYTF
TGTGCCAGCAGCTTAGGACAGAGCTATGGCTACACCTTC
>.|TRBJ1-1|TRBV6-5|.
CASRTGPYDFF
TGTGCCAGCAGGACAGGTCCCTACGATTTCTTT